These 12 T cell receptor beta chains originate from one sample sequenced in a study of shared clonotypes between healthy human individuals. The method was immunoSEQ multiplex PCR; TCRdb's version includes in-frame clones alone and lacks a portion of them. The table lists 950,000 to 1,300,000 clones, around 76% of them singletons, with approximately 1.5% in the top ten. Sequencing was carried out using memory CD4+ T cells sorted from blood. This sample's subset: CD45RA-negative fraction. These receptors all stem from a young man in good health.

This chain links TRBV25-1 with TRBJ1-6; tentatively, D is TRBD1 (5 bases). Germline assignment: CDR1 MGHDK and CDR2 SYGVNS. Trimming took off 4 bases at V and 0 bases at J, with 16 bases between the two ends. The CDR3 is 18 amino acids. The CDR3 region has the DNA TGTGCCAGCAGTGGGGGTGTAGGTGGGGGCTCCTATAATTCACCCCTCCACTTT. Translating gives CASSGGVGGGSYNSPLHF.

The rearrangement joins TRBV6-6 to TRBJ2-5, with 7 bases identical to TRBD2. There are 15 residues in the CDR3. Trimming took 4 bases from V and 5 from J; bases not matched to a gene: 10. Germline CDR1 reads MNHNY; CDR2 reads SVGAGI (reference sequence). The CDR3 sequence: CASSSLLTSLETQYF. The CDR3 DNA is TGTGCCAGCAGTTCCCTCCTGACTAGCTTGGAGACCCAGTACTTC.

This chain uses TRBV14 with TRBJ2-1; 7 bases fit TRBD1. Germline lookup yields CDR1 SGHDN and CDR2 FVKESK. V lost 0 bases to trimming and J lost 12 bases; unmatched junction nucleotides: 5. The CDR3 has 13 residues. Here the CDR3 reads CASSQDQGQVQFF. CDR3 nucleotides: TGTGCCAGCAGCCAAGACCAAGGACAGGTGCAGTTCTTC.

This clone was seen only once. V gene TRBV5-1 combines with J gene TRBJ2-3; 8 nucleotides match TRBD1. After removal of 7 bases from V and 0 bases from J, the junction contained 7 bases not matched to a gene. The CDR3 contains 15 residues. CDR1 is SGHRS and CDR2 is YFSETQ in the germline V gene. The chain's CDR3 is CASRTGTGSTDTQYF. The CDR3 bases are TGCGCCAGCCGCACCGGGACAGGTAGCACAGATACGCAGTATTTT.

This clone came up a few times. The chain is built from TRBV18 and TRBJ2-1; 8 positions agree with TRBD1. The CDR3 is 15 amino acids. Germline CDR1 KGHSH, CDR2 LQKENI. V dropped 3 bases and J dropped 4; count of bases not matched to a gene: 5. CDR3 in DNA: TGTGCCAGCTCACCGGACAGGGCGGGATACAATGAGCAGTTCTTC. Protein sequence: CASSPDRAGYNEQFF.

Written as DNA, the CDR3 is TGTGCCAGTCGCTCTGGGGCCAACGTCCTGACTTTC. Its protein product is CASRSGANVLTF. The V call is TRBV27, the J call TRBJ2-6, with unresolved D. The germline CDR1 and CDR2 sequences are MNHEY and SMNVEV (reference sequence). The ends were cut back, 9 bases at V and 0 bases at J, with 3 bases in the middle. CDR3 length equals 12 residues.

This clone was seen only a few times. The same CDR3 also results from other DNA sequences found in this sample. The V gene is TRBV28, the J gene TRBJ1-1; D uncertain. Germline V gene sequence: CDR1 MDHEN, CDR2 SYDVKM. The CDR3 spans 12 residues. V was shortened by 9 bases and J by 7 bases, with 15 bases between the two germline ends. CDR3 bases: TGTGCCAGTCAGTCCCAACTGGGTGAAGCTTTCTTT. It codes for CASQSQLGEAFF.

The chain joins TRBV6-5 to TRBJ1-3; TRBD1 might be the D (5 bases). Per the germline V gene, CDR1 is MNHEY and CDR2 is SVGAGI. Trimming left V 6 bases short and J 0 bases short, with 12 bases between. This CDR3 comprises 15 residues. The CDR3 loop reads CASSPGTSSGNTIYF. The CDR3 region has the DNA TGTGCCAGCAGCCCAGGGACGAGCTCTGGAAACACCATATATTTT.

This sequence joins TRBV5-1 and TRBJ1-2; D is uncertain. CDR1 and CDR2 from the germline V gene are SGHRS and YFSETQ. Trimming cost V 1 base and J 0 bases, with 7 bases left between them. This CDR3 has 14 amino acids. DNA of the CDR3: TGCGCCAGCAGCTTGCAATCAACTAACTATGGCTACACCTTC. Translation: CASSLQSTNYGYTF.

The CDR3 loop is CAWRTENRVGEKLFF. For the CDR3, the DNA is TGTGCCTGGCGGACGGAAAACAGGGTGGGCGAAAAACTGTTTTTT. The chain is built from TRBV30 and TRBJ1-4; possible D gene TRBD1, 6 bases. The CDR3 sequence is 15 residues long. Trimming removed 5 bases from V and 8 bases from J, with 21 bases in between. Germline CDR1 is GTSNPN and CDR2 is SVGIG (reference sequence). The full variable domain, completed using reference TRBV30 and TRBJ1-4, is SQTIHQWPATLVQPVGSPLSLECTVEGTSNPNLYWYRQAAGRGLQLLFYSVGIGQISSEVPQNLSASRPQDRQFILSSKKLLLSDSGFYLCAWRTENRVGEKLFFGSGTQLSVL.

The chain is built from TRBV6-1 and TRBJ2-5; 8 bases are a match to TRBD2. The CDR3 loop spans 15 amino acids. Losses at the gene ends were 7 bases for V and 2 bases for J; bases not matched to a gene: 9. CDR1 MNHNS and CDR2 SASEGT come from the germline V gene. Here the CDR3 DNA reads TGTGCCAGCATTGCGGGACTAGTGGGTCAAGAGACCCAGTACTTC. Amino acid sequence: CASIAGLVGQETQYF.

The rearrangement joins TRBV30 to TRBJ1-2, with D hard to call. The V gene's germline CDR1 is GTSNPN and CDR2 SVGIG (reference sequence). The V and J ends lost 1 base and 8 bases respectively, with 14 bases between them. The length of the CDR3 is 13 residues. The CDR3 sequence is CAWSDEGLGGYTF. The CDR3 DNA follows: TGTGCCTGGAGTGATGAGGGTCTAGGGGGCTACACCTTC. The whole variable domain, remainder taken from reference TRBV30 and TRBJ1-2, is SQTIHQWPATLVQPVGSPLSLECTVEGTSNPNLYWYRQAAGRGLQLLFYSVGIGQISSEVPQNLSASRPQDRQFILSSKKLLLSDSGFYLCAWSDEGLGGYTFGSGTRLTVV.